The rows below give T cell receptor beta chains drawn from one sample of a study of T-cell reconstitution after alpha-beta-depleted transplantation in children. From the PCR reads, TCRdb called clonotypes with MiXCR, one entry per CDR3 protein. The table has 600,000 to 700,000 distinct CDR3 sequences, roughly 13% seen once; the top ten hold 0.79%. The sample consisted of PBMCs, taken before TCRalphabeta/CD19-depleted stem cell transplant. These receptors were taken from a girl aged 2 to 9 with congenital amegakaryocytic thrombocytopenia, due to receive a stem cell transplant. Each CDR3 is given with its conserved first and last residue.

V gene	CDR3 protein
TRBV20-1	CSARVPTSGRGLVEQYF
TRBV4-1	CASSQVLQRPTDTQYF
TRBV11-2	CASSWDLYQETQYF
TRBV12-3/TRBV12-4	CASSVPYRGSGANVLTF
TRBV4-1	CASSPPTSGRAWYEQFF
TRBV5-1	CASNLDTNTGELFF
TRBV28	CASSWSGRTETQYF
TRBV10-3	CATSLASDSGANVLTF
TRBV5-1	CASSIAMGGEQFF
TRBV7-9	CASSLNVFYEQYF
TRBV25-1	CASSEYGTGRDEQYF
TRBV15	CATSGTGENTEAFF
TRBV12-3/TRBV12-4	CASSFRGTEGQPQHF
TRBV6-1	CASSSPLDRAEYGYTF
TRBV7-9	CASSLIGSAGLNYEQYF
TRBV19	CASERQGKNEQFF
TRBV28	CASSSARGDSTDTQYF
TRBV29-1	CSVAGGLAGSDTQYF
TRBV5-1	CASSLEQGRAFF
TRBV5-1	CASSLGSAPSNEQFF
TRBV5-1	CASSLASGYQETQYF
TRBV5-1	CASSFAGASTDTQYF
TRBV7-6	CASSSPGNGREDGELFF
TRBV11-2	CASSLEAGAVTDTQYF
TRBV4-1	CASSQGRQGQVNTEAFF
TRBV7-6	CASSLGPSLYEQYF
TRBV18	CASSPDRTDNEQFF
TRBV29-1	CSVQFNEQFF
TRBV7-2	CASSLFRGSENEQFF
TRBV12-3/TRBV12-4	CASSPSTKLNEQFF
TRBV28	CASSLKIGRETQYF
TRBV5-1	CASSLASGSHPVYEQYF
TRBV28	CASSFSGLNPDTQYF
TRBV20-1	CSASGQGYQETQYF
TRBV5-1	CASSPRVGLDTQYF
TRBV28	CASIHGGDGVLNYGYTF
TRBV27	CASSLLSEPYNEQFF
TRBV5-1	CASSLNDRTSGDEQFF
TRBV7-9	CASSSPREPFTDTQYF
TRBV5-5	CASSLAGGRLGQPQHF
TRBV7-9	CASSRPTTGGFNYGYTF
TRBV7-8	CASSLWAGARSYEQYF
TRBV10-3	CAISESPGLAVRSSYNEQFF
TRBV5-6	CASSSYGGQPQHF
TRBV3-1	CASSQDTGELFF
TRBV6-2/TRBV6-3	CASTLQAGHYQETQYF
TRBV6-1	CASSQISGTSEQFF